This T cell receptor (beta chain) was profiled in a study of T-cell memory formation after mild COVID-19. This clonotype has only a few counts. As yet, its antigen is unknown. Regarding the study as a whole: Clones contracting across day 15 to 85 had a balanced CD4/CD8 profile; later expanding clones leaned CD4+. Cross-reactive memory seemingly joined, as some responding clones were found in pre-infection memory.

TCRdb called the 5' RACE reads again in MiXCR, with one record for every CDR3 protein. The sample consists of about 470,000 distinct CDR3 sequences, more than 20% of them appearing once. The V end lost 3 bases, the J end lost 0 bases, and 15 bases lay between the germline ends. Germline CDR1 and CDR2: KGHSH and LQKENI. This CDR3 spans 16 amino acids. The source is an adult woman who had mild COVID-19 (a few samples of this study predate the infection). Cell type and time point are not known. The material sequenced was PBMCs or a T cell subset sorted from them (not recorded which). The chain uses TRBV18 and TRBJ2-7; TRBD2 might be the D (6 bases). The CDR3, as DNA: TGTGCCAGCTCACCGAAGCGGGCGTACAGCTCCTACGAGCAGTACTTC. This gives the protein CASSPKRAYSSYEQYF.